This TCR beta chain was observed in a study of blood T cell repertoires in COVID-19. Per the germline V gene, CDR1 is LGHNT and CDR2 is FRNRAP. The CDR3 consists of 15 residues. J gave up 4 bases and V 0 bases, and 5 bases lay outside the gene matches. Profiled with immunoSEQ multiplex PCR; TCRdb holds only in-frame clones, not every one. The data show around 100,000 clones, over 70% seen once. The chain is built from TRBV12-5 and TRBJ2-7; 8 positions agree with TRBD1. This TCR derives from a woman in her 70s with acute or convalescent COVID-19. Specimen: peripheral blood. The DNA for the CDR3 is TGTGCTAGTGGTTTGGTGCCAGGGGGCATGTACGAGCAGTACTTC. Translating it yields CASGLVPGGMYEQYF. Based on the CDR3 plus reference TRBV12-5 and TRBJ2-7, the full variable domain is DARVTQTPRHKVTEMGQEVTMRCQPILGHNTVFWYRQTMMQGLELLAYFRNRAPLDDSGMPKDRFSAEMPDATLATLKIQPSEPRDSAVYFCASGLVPGGMYEQYFGPGTRLTVT.